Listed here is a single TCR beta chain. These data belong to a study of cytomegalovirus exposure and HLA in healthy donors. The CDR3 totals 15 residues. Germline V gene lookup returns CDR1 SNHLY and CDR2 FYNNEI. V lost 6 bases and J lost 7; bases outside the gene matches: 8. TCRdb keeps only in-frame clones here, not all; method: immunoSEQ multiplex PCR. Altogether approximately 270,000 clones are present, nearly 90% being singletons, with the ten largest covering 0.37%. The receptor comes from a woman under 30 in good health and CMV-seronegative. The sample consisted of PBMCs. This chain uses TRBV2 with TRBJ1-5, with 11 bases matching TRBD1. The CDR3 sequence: CASSLGTGGVQPQHF. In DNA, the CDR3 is TGTGCCAGCAGCCTTGGGACAGGGGGGGTACAGCCCCAGCATTTT.